This T cell receptor (beta chain) comes out of a study of blood T cell repertoires in COVID-19. A single count supports this clone. Data came from immunoSEQ multiplex PCR; TCRdb stores just in-frame clones and leaves some out. The sample consists of about 75,000 clones, about nine tenths of them appearing once. Input material: peripheral blood. The receptor was derived from a human donor in a cohort sampled during active COVID-19.

The CDR3 here is CATTTGSVVNEQFF. CDR3 nucleotide sequence: TGTGCCACTACAACAGGGTCTGTAGTAAATGAGCAGTTCTTC. The chain couples TRBV19 to TRBJ2-1; possibly TRBD1 for D (6 bases). CDR3 length: 14 amino acids. Per the germline V gene, CDR1 is LNHDA and CDR2 is SQIVND (reference sequence). V was cut by 10 bases and J by 7 bases, with 20 bases left in between.